This T cell receptor (beta chain) was profiled in a study of blood T cell repertoires in COVID-19. Participants were aged roughly 18 to 90 years from more than 20 US areas. Participants' reported clinical history set cohort assignment. A COVID-19 case was met by exposed participants within 2 weeks before study entry. CDR1 and CDR2 from the germline V gene are SGHTA and FQGNSA. There are 14 residues in the CDR3. V lost 5 bases, J lost 3 bases, and 3 bases stayed unmatched. As handled by the study authors: Amplification with reference gene primers provided the estimates of nucleated cell counts. TCRdb's table, derived via immunoSEQ multiplex PCR, lists solely in-frame clones and lacks some. The DNA gave D and trimming, while V, J and clone size come from that table. The sample lists roughly 400,000 clones, 90% to 95% occurring once.

The source of this sequence is a woman aged 40 to 50 who had been exposed to COVID-19. Sequencing was carried out using PBMCs or T cells enriched from blood (not recorded which). The chain carries TRBV7-2 and TRBJ2-1, with 8 bases lining up with TRBD1. This chain's CDR3 is CASSTGQGYNEQFF. In nucleotides, the CDR3 is TGTGCCAGCAGCACAGGACAGGGCTACAATGAGCAGTTCTTC.